The rows below give T cell receptor beta chains drawn from one sample of a study of T cell repertoires in aging, cancer and after chemotherapy. TCRdb reanalysed the multiplex PCR reads using MiXCR and keeps one entry per CDR3 protein. Of around 13,000 distinct CDR3 sequences in the sample, 35% were seen once. Sequenced input: blood. The receptors come from a human donor in good health. The donor label of this sample is uncertain. Both conserved end residues are part of each CDR3. The D gene is left open where the match is weak. Clone size is not always given. Where it is, it says once, few, many or a class for expanded clones.

D gene	V gene	J gene	clone size	CDR3 DNA	CDR3 protein
TRBD2	TRBV6-2/TRBV6-3	TRBJ2-3	few	TGTGCCAGCAGTTACCCAGGACTAGCGGGAGCTCAATTTGCAGGTGATACGCAGTATTTT	CASSYPGLAGAQFAGDTQYF
NA	TRBV5-6	TRBJ1-4	NA	TGTGCCAGCAGCATAGGACGTAATGAAAAACTGTTTTTT	CASSIGRNEKLFF
NA	TRBV5-6	TRBJ2-5	few	TGTGCCAGCAGCTTCGGGCAGGGACAAGAGACCCAGTACTTC	CASSFGQGQETQYF
TRBD2	TRBV6-4	TRBJ2-1	few	TGTGCCAGCAGTCAACTAGCGGGGGGATACAATGAGCAGTTCTTC	CASSQLAGGYNEQFF
NA	TRBV27	TRBJ1-4	few	TGTGCCAGCAGTCCGGACGGGAATCGAGGGAAACTGTTTTTT	CASSPDGNRGKLFF
TRBD2	TRBV30	TRBJ2-1	few	TGTGCCTGGAGCGTACTAGCGGTCTCCTACAATGAGCAGTTCTTC	CAWSVLAVSYNEQFF
NA	TRBV19	TRBJ1-5	few	TGTGCCAGTAGTATAGATTTGGGAGGGAATCAGCCCCAGCATTTT	CASSIDLGGNQPQHF
NA	TRBV19	TRBJ2-2	NA	TGTGCCAGTAGCGGACAGAGGAACACCGGGGAGCTGTTTTTT	CASSGQRNTGELFF
NA	TRBV5-3	TRBJ1-6	NA	TGTGCCAGAAGCCCACTGTTAGAAGGGTCCCTCCACTTT	CARSPLLEGSLHF
NA	TRBV27	TRBJ2-7	NA	TGTGCCAGCAGTTTATCGTCCCTCTCCTACGAGCAGTACTTC	CASSLSSLSYEQYF
TRBD1	TRBV6-1	TRBJ2-3	few	TGTGCCAGCGGTCAGGGGGAAACAGATACGCAGTATTTT	CASGQGETDTQYF
TRBD2	TRBV6-4	TRBJ2-3	NA	TGTGCCAGCAGTCTCGGGACTAGCGGAACAGATACGCAGTATTTT	CASSLGTSGTDTQYF
NA	TRBV20-1	TRBJ2-2	NA	TGCAGTGCTTCAGGACTACGACTAGACGGGGCCGGGGAGCTGTTTTTT	CSASGLRLDGAGELFF
NA	TRBV6-1	TRBJ2-7	few	TGTGCCAGCAGTGGGCAGGGATACGAGCAGTACTTC	CASSGQGYEQYF
NA	TRBV5-6	TRBJ2-7	NA	TGTGCCAGCAGCTTGTGGGCAGCGCCCACCTACGAGCAGTACTTC	CASSLWAAPTYEQYF
NA	TRBV6-5	TRBJ2-7	NA	TGTGCCAGCAGTAGAGACCCATCGGGCCCCTACGAGCAGTACTTC	CASSRDPSGPYEQYF
NA	TRBV6-5	TRBJ1-1	few	TGTGCCAGCAGTTATTTCTTGACGTACACTGAAGCTTTCTTT	CASSYFLTYTEAFF
TRBD2	TRBV12-3/TRBV12-4	TRBJ2-3	NA	TGTGCCAGCAGTTTAGGTACTAGCGGGGGTGAGGCAGATACGCAGTATTTT	CASSLGTSGGEADTQYF
NA	TRBV6-5	TRBJ1-2	NA	TGTGCCAGCCGACAGGCCTATGGCTACACCTTC	CASRQAYGYTF
NA	TRBV6-5	TRBJ1-1	NA	TGTGCCAGCACCCCAGGGGTGAACACTGAAGCTTTCTTT	CASTPGVNTEAFF
TRBD1	TRBV7-6	TRBJ2-2	NA	TGTGCCAGCAGCCTGACAGGGGCTAACACCGGGGAGCTGTTTTTT	CASSLTGANTGELFF
TRBD1	TRBV29-1	TRBJ2-1	NA	TGCAGCGCCCGGACAGGGTATGAGCAGTTCTTC	CSARTGYEQFF
NA	TRBV19	TRBJ2-2	NA	TGTGCCAGTCCCGACTGGTACACCGGGGAGCTGTTTTTT	CASPDWYTGELFF
NA	TRBV24-1	TRBJ2-5	few	TGTGCCACCAGTGATTGGGGGGGGGCGGCGGAGACCCAGTACTTC	CATSDWGGAAETQYF
TRBD1	TRBV19	TRBJ1-6	NA	TGTGCCAGTAGTCCCCAACAGGGGGCTAATTCACCCCTCCACTTT	CASSPQQGANSPLHF
NA	TRBV19	TRBJ2-5	few	TGTGCCAGTAGTATGTTATCGGAGACCCAGTACTTC	CASSMLSETQYF
NA	TRBV19	TRBJ2-7	few	TGTGCCAGTAGTATAGATCCCAGGGGCGAGCAGTACTTC	CASSIDPRGEQYF
NA	TRBV12-3/TRBV12-4	TRBJ2-3	few	TGTGCCAGCAGTACTCTCCGGGGAGGCCTTAGCACAGATACGCAGTATTTT	CASSTLRGGLSTDTQYF
NA	TRBV19	TRBJ2-5	NA	TGTGCCAGTAGTATAAAAGGATTAGGGTACCAAGAGACCCATTACTTC	CASSIKGLGYQETHYF
TRBD2	TRBV6-1	TRBJ2-3	medium-sized	TGTGCCAGCAGTGAAGGGACTAGCGGGGCAGATACGCAGTATTTT	CASSEGTSGADTQYF
NA	TRBV10-3	TRBJ1-3	NA	TGTGCCATCAGCCCAACACAGGGCTCTGGAAACACCATATATTTT	CAISPTQGSGNTIYF
TRBD1	TRBV6-1	TRBJ2-5	NA	TGCGCCAGCAGTGATTATAGACAGGGACAGGAGACCCAGTACTTC	CASSDYRQGQETQYF
TRBD2	TRBV19	TRBJ2-1	few	TGTGCCAGTAGGCGGGGCCAGACTAGCGGGGGTCTCTCCTACAATGAGCAGTTCTTC	CASRRGQTSGGLSYNEQFF
TRBD1	TRBV7-9	TRBJ2-3	NA	TGTGCCAGCAGCTTAGACGGCGAGGGGGCCACAGATACGCAGTATTTT	CASSLDGEGATDTQYF
TRBD1	TRBV6-6	TRBJ2-7	NA	TGTGCCAGCAGAACGGGGCGCAGGGTTAGGGGCCAGGGGGTTGACTACGAGCAGTACTTC	CASRTGRRVRGQGVDYEQYF
TRBD2	TRBV12-3/TRBV12-4	TRBJ2-7	few	TGTGCCAGCAGGCCTAGCGGGAGTAGTTACGAGCAGTACTTC	CASRPSGSSYEQYF
NA	TRBV27	TRBJ1-3	few	TGTGCCAGCGTCCGGACAGCTCCCGAAACTGGAAACACCATATATTTT	CASVRTAPETGNTIYF
NA	TRBV6-1	TRBJ1-5	NA	TGTGCCAGCACCGAACGAGGGCTGCAGCCCCAGCATTTT	CASTERGLQPQHF
TRBD2	TRBV27	TRBJ2-1	few	TGTGCCAGCAGTCAACTAGCGGGAGTTCTCAATGAGCAGTTCTTC	CASSQLAGVLNEQFF
NA	TRBV19	TRBJ2-3	NA	TGTGCCAGTAGTTTGTTAGACACAGATACGCAGTATTTT	CASSLLDTDTQYF
TRBD2	TRBV6-5	TRBJ2-3	few	TGTGCCAGCAGTGGGGGGGATGGAGATACGCAGTATTTT	CASSGGDGDTQYF
NA	TRBV6-5	TRBJ2-7	NA	TGTGCCACCGCGACGGGAACCTACGAGCAGTACTTC	CATATGTYEQYF
NA	TRBV19	TRBJ1-3	NA	TGTGCCAGTAGTGCGGCGGGGATCAGCGGAAACACCATATATTTT	CASSAAGISGNTIYF
NA	TRBV30	TRBJ2-1	NA	TGTGCCTGGAGTGTGGTTTTCTACAATGAGCAGTTCTTC	CAWSVVFYNEQFF
NA	TRBV6-1	TRBJ1-6	once	TGTGCCAGCAGTGAATTGGGGGCTAATTCACCCCTCCACTTT	CASSELGANSPLHF
NA	TRBV6-2/TRBV6-3	TRBJ2-5	few	TGTGCCAGCAGTTACGGAGTGGGGGGGCAGGAGACCCAGTACTTC	CASSYGVGGQETQYF
TRBD2	TRBV19	TRBJ2-4	few	TGTGCCAGTAGTATAGTAACGCGCGGGGTGAGTAGCGGGAGCTCGGGGTTCCTGGAAAACATTCAGTACTTC	CASSIVTRGVSSGSSGFLENIQYF
TRBD1	TRBV6-2/TRBV6-3	TRBJ1-5	NA	TGTGCCAGCAGTTACCGAGACAGGGGAAGCAATCAGCCCCAGCATTTT	CASSYRDRGSNQPQHF
NA	TRBV12-3/TRBV12-4	TRBJ2-2	few	TGTGCCAGCAGACCCGGAACCACCGGGGAGCTGTTTTTT	CASRPGTTGELFF
NA	TRBV7-9	TRBJ2-1	NA	TGTGCCAGCAGCCCACCGGCCGGGGGCTATGAGCAGTTCTTC	CASSPPAGGYEQFF
TRBD2	TRBV19	TRBJ2-1	NA	TGTGCCAGTAGCTCCTCCGGGACTAGAGGAGATGAGCAGTTCTTC	CASSSSGTRGDEQFF
NA	TRBV10-3	TRBJ2-3	NA	TGTGCCATCAGTGAGAGGACAGATACGCAGTATTTT	CAISERTDTQYF
NA	TRBV5-5	TRBJ2-1	few	TGTGCCAGCAGCTTACTTGGGTCTCAGTTCTTC	CASSLLGSQFF
NA	TRBV6-1	TRBJ1-2	NA	TGTGCCAGCATTCCCGCAGCAACAGTGGAGAGGAGAAATGGCTACACCTTC	CASIPAATVERRNGYTF
NA	TRBV5-6	TRBJ1-4	NA	TGTGCCAGCATATCTAGTGGGCGAAACGAAAAACTGTTTTTT	CASISSGRNEKLFF
TRBD2	TRBV29-1	TRBJ2-2	medium-sized	TGCAGCGTTGAGGGAGGGACCCGGGGGGCCGGGGAGCTGTTTTTT	CSVEGGTRGAGELFF
NA	TRBV6-2/TRBV6-3	TRBJ2-7	NA	TGTGCCAGCAGCCTCGGGCCGACCTACGAGCAGTACTTC	CASSLGPTYEQYF
TRBD2	TRBV11-3	TRBJ2-5	medium-sized	TGTGCCAGCAGCTTAAGAACTAGCGGTCAACAAGAGACCCAGTACTTC	CASSLRTSGQQETQYF
TRBD1	TRBV27	TRBJ1-5	NA	TGTGCCAGCAGGTCGGACAGGGGGCAACAGCCCCAGCATTTT	CASRSDRGQQPQHF